Following are 26 T cell receptor beta chains from one sample sequenced in a study of cytomegalovirus exposure and HLA in healthy donors. Sequencing was performed with immunoSEQ multiplex PCR; in TCRdb, only in-frame clones are kept and a portion is missing. The sample consists of 250,000 to 400,000 clones, approximately 86% of them appearing once. The sequencing input was PBMCs. These receptors all stem from a man aged 30 to 45 in good health and CMV-seronegative.

This chain connects TRBV9 to TRBJ2-7, with 7 bases that match TRBD1. This CDR3 contains 13 residues. V lost 2 bases, J lost 6 bases, and 5 bases stayed unmatched. Germline V gene data show CDR1 as SGDLS and CDR2 as YYNGEE. Here the CDR3 reads CASSVRGFGEQYF. The CDR3, as DNA: TGTGCCAGCAGCGTCAGGGGGTTCGGCGAGCAGTACTTC.

This clone was seen a single time. The rearrangement links TRBV2 to TRBJ1-2; 9 nucleotides line up with TRBD1. Germline assignment: CDR1 SNHLY and CDR2 FYNNEI. This CDR3 has 15 amino acids. The ends lost 9 bases at V and 8 bases at J; junction bases unmatched: 16. In DNA form, the CDR3 reads TGTGCCAGGACCGAACCTCCACAGGGGGCTCTAGGCTACACCTTC. Residues: CARTEPPQGALGYTF.

CDR3 DNA: TGTGCCAGCACCAGGACAGGGAGGACCGGGGAGCTGTTTTTT. This codes for CASTRTGRTGELFF. This chain links TRBV6-5 with TRBJ2-2; the match to TRBD1 covers 8 bases. This CDR3 is 14 amino acids long. Looked up from germline, CDR1 is MNHEY and CDR2 is SVGAGI. Losses at the gene ends were 7 bases for V and 5 bases for J; bases not matched to a gene: 6.

The rearrangement links TRBV6-1 to TRBJ1-4, with D possibly TRBD1 on 5 matching bases. The CDR3 extends over 19 amino acids. Germline values: CDR1 MNHNS, CDR2 SASEGT. Trimming removed 2 bases from V and 5 bases from J, with 24 bases in between. CDR3 sequence: CASSELGMGGSAQNEKLFF. Written as DNA, the CDR3 is TGTGCCAGCAGTGAACTTGGTATGGGGGGGAGTGCACAAAATGAAAAACTGTTTTTT.

This clone was observed a single time. The chain couples TRBV30 to TRBJ1-1; tentative D call: TRBD1 (6 bases). Per the germline V gene, CDR1 is GTSNPN and CDR2 is SVGIG (reference sequence). The V end lost 2 bases, the J end lost 0 bases, and 7 bases lay between the germline ends. The length of the CDR3 is 13 residues. This CDR3 reads CAWSQGMNTEAFF. CDR3 nucleotides: TGTGCCTGGAGTCAGGGGATGAACACTGAAGCTTTCTTT.

The gene calls are TRBV27 and TRBJ2-7; 8 bases are shared with TRBD1. Germline values: CDR1 MNHEY, CDR2 SMNVEV (reference sequence). This CDR3 contains 14 residues. V lost 7 bases to trimming and J lost 3 bases; unmatched junction nucleotides: 8. The CDR3 DNA is TGTGCCAGCAAACAATGGACAGGGAGCTACGAGCAGTACTTC. It encodes CASKQWTGSYEQYF.

The J gene is TRBJ2-3, the V gene TRBV18; D gene ambiguous. The CDR3 loop spans 13 amino acids. The V and J ends lost 5 bases and 0 bases respectively, with 6 bases between them. Germline V gene lookup returns CDR1 KGHSH and CDR2 LQKENI. CDR3: CASSAESTDTQYF. CDR3 nucleotides: TGTGCCAGCTCAGCAGAAAGCACAGATACGCAGTATTTT.

The chain links TRBV6-5 to TRBJ2-1; 9 nucleotides agree with TRBD2. This CDR3 comprises 15 residues. Trimming removed 0 bases from V and 5 bases from J; junction bases left unmatched: 2. Germline values: CDR1 MNHEY, CDR2 SVGAGI. The CDR3 sequence: CASSYSRGGDNEQFF. CDR3 coding DNA: TGTGCCAGCAGTTACTCGCGGGGGGGCGACAATGAGCAGTTCTTC.

V gene TRBV9 combines with J gene TRBJ2-5, with 7 bases matching TRBD2. With 0 bases clipped from V and 5 bases from J, the junction kept 13 bases outside the gene matches. This CDR3 region has 17 residues. The germline CDR1 and CDR2 sequences are SGDLS and YYNGEE. DNA for the CDR3: TGTGCCAGCAGCGTAGCCAGACGGGGGGACGTTTTCGAGACCCAGTACTTC. It codes for CASSVARRGDVFETQYF. The full variable domain, with the rest looked up from reference TRBV9 and TRBJ2-5, is DSGVTQTPKHLITATGQRVTLRCSPRSGDLSVYWYQQSLDQGLQFLIQYYNGEERAKGNILERFSAQQFPDLHSELNLSSLELGDSALYFCASSVARRGDVFETQYFGPGTRLLVL.

V is TRBV5-1 and J is TRBJ1-2, with D unresolved. The V gene's germline CDR1 is SGHRS and CDR2 YFSETQ. CDR3 length equals 17 residues. Between the trimmed V and J ends, which lost 2 bases and 3 bases, there was a span of 20 bases. This CDR3 is CASSLGYPLTRDYGYTF. The CDR3 nucleotides are TGCGCCAGCAGCTTAGGCTACCCCCTGACTCGGGACTATGGCTACACCTTC.

This chain connects TRBV5-1 to TRBJ2-3; TRBD2 might be the D (7 bases). The CDR3 length is 16 residues. Per germline, CDR1 SGHRS and CDR2 YFSETQ. Trimming took 0 bases from V and 2 from J, leaving 13 bases between them. The CDR3 spells CASSLAAGATTDTQYF. The CDR3 DNA reads TGCGCCAGCAGCTTGGCGGCGGGGGCGACCACAGATACGCAGTATTTT.

The V gene is TRBV4-1, the J gene TRBJ2-7; possibly TRBD2 for D (5 bases). The CDR3 is 14 residues long. Germline loops: CDR1 MGHRA, CDR2 YSYEKL. V lost 0 bases to trimming and J lost 9 bases, with 15 bases between them. As DNA, the CDR3 is TGCGCCAGCAGCCAAGATCTGGAGGCCCCGGGGCAGTACTTC. Translation gives CASSQDLEAPGQYF.

This chain connects TRBV13 to TRBJ1-2; D may be TRBD1 (6 bases). Trimming stripped 5 bases from V and 0 bases from J, with 13 bases between. This CDR3 comprises 15 residues. The germline gives CDR1 PRHDT, CDR2 FYEKMQ (reference sequence). CDR3 region: CASSRPDSPNYGYTF. The CDR3 bases are TGTGCCAGCAGCCGACCGGACAGCCCTAACTATGGCTACACCTTC.

The CDR3 nucleotides are TGTGCCAGCAGTTATACAACCTACCAAGAGACCCAGTACTTC. It yields the protein CASSYTTYQETQYF. V and J are TRBV6-5 and TRBJ2-5, with D uncertain. The CDR3 length is 14 residues. CDR1 MNHEY and CDR2 SVGAGI come from the germline V gene. Trimming shortened V by 3 bases and J by 0 bases, and 8 bases separated the two germline ends.

The chain has TRBV29-1 and TRBJ1-1, with unresolved D. Germline lookup yields CDR1 SQVTM and CDR2 ANQGSEA. The CDR3 totals 13 residues. V was pared by 5 bases and J by 0 bases, with 10 bases between. The CDR3 DNA is TGCAGCGTTATAGGAGTGCTGAACACTGAAGCTTTCTTT. As protein: CSVIGVLNTEAFF. Full variable domain (rest looked up from reference TRBV29-1 and TRBJ1-1): SAVISQKPSRDICQRGTSLTIQCQVDSQVTMMFWYRQQPGQSLTLIATANQGSEATYESGFVIDKFPISRPNLTFSTLTVSNMSPEDSSIYLCSVIGVLNTEAFFGQGTRLTVV.

The chain links TRBV18 to TRBJ1-2, with 10 nucleotides matching TRBD1. The V and J ends lost 3 bases and 3 bases, in that order; junction bases with no gene match: 7. The CDR3 runs 16 residues. From germline, CDR1 is KGHSH and CDR2 LQKENI. The CDR3 spells CASSPGGTGAYYGYTF. The CDR3 DNA reads as TGTGCCAGCTCACCTGGCGGGACAGGGGCCTACTATGGCTACACCTTC.

The chain is built from TRBV9 and TRBJ1-6; 9 nucleotides agree with TRBD1. The germline gives CDR1 SGDLS, CDR2 YYNGEE. Losses at the gene ends were 4 bases for V and 6 bases for J; bases not matched to a gene: 5. The CDR3 loop spans 15 amino acids. The CDR3 DNA follows: TGTGCCAGCAGCTTGGGGACAGGGATTAATTCACCCCTCCACTTT. It specifies CASSLGTGINSPLHF.

V usage is TRBV5-4 and J usage is TRBJ1-3, with 11 bases fitting TRBD1. The germline V gene encodes CDR1 SGHNT and CDR2 YYREEE (reference sequence). Germline trimming cut 3 bases from V and 7 bases from J; bases unmatched to any gene: 9. The CDR3 contains 16 residues. CDR3 amino acids: CASSSDAGTGGNTIYF. In DNA, the CDR3 is TGTGCCAGCAGCTCCGACGCCGGGACAGGGGGGAACACCATATATTTT.

This clone was counted between two and nine times. The V call is TRBV2, the J call TRBJ1-2; D is perhaps TRBD1 (6 bases). Trimming pared 7 bases from V and 7 bases from J, leaving 16 bases between. This CDR3 region has 13 residues. Germline V gene data show CDR1 as SNHLY and CDR2 as FYNNEI. The CDR3 DNA sequence: TGTGCCAGCACCTGGGCAGGGGCGTCTGGCTACACCTTC. This sequence encodes CASTWAGASGYTF.

V gene TRBV9 combines with J gene TRBJ2-3, with a possible D match to TRBD2 (5 bases). Per the germline V gene, CDR1 is SGDLS and CDR2 is YYNGEE. The CDR3 has 15 amino acids. The germline V and J ends were trimmed by 0 bases and 1 base, with 9 bases remaining between them. CDR3 DNA sequence: TGTGCCAGCAGCGTAGAACAGCGGCGCACAGATACGCAGTATTTT. It specifies CASSVEQRRTDTQYF.

CDR3 loop: CSVEFRDRVPDTQYF. The CDR3 region has the DNA TGCAGCGTTGAGTTTCGGGACAGGGTACCAGATACGCAGTATTTT. The rearrangement joins TRBV29-1 to TRBJ2-3, with TRBD1 identical over 9 bases. Per germline, CDR1 SQVTM and CDR2 ANQGSEA. The CDR3 sequence is 15 residues long. The ends lost 3 bases at V and 4 bases at J; junction bases unmatched: 8.

This chain links TRBV5-1 with TRBJ1-1; 8 nucleotides align to TRBD1. V gave up 5 bases and J gave up 0 bases; unmatched junction bases: 9. The CDR3 runs 16 residues. The germline CDR1 and CDR2 sequences are SGHRS and YFSETQ. Here the CDR3 reads CASRGGDRGLNTEAFF. The CDR3 bases are TGCGCCAGCAGGGGCGGAGACAGGGGCCTGAACACTGAAGCTTTCTTT.

The chain carries TRBV21-1 and TRBJ1-1. TRBV21-1 is marked as a pseudogene. The length of the CDR3 is 15 residues. The CDR3 reads CASSNGGTDDEEAFF. In DNA, the CDR3 is TGTGCCAGCAGCAATGGCGGGACCGACGACGAAGAAGCTTTCTTT.

The chain is built from TRBV11-3 and TRBJ2-5; D unresolved. V lost 0 bases and J lost 1, with 9 bases in between. The CDR3 is 15 residues long. The germline V gene encodes CDR1 SGHNT and CDR2 YENEEA. Here the CDR3 DNA reads TGTGCCAGCAGCTTAGATAGACAAACCCAAGAGACCCAGTACTTC. As protein: CASSLDRQTQETQYF.

J is TRBJ2-7 and V is TRBV2, with 9 bases that match TRBD1. The CDR3 has 14 residues. V was pared by 7 bases and J by 1 base, with 5 bases of the junction left unmatched. CDR1 and CDR2 (germline): SNHLY, FYNNEI. The CDR3: CASMGQGGSYEQYF. CDR3 sequence (DNA): TGTGCCAGCATGGGACAGGGTGGATCCTACGAGCAGTACTTC. The whole variable domain, filled in from reference TRBV2 and TRBJ2-7, reads EPEVTQTPSHQVTQMGQEVILRCVPISNHLYFYWYRQILGQKVEFLVSFYNNEISEKSEIFDDQFSVERPDGSNFTLKIRSTKLEDSAMYFCASMGQGGSYEQYFGPGTRLTVT.

J is TRBJ1-1 and V is TRBV18, with D unresolved. The germline V gene encodes CDR1 KGHSH and CDR2 LQKENI. The CDR3 spans 13 residues. Trimming pared 4 bases from V and 2 bases from J, leaving 8 bases between. The CDR3, as DNA: TGTGCCAGCTCACTATCCAGAAACACTGAAGCTTTCTTT. This translates into CASSLSRNTEAFF.